This T cell receptor (beta chain) is from a study of T cell responses to AZD1222 COVID-19 vaccine. The V and J ends lost 1 base and 8 bases, in that order; junction bases with no gene match: 7. CDR1 is MDHEN and CDR2 is SYDVKM in the germline V gene. This CDR3 is 15 amino acids long. The method was immunoSEQ multiplex PCR; TCRdb's version includes in-frame clones alone and lacks a portion of them. This table has 130,000 to 150,000 clones, roughly nine tenths appearing once. Concerning this clone itself: Antigen: not known.

Whole-study findings and limits: The donor group comprised mostly white British people and more females; the analysis possibly underestimated clonal diversity. All repertoire sampling was performed exclusively after the peak T cell response.

This chain links TRBV28 with TRBJ2-4; 8 bases fit TRBD1. This receptor was identified in an adult who received the AZD1222 COVID-19 vaccine. The sample consisted of peripheral blood, taken 28 days after the second AZD1222 dose. The CDR3 region is CASSLSAGGIDIQYF. The CDR3 nucleotides read TGTGCCAGCAGTTTATCGGCAGGGGGCATAGACATTCAGTACTTC.